This passage covers 31 T cell receptor beta chains from one sample sequenced in a study of T cells in Graves' hyperthyroidism and ophthalmopathy. RNA transcripts were the template for amplifying TCR beta CDR3 regions. First-round RT-PCR of the TCR CDR3 relied on the HTBI primer set. MiXCR, applied by TCRdb to the multiplex PCR reads, yields one record per CDR3 protein. This sample carries approximately 250,000 distinct CDR3 sequences, about 25% of them seen once, and the ten largest clones take around 32%. What was sequenced was blood. These receptors were taken from a middle-aged woman with Graves' ophthalmopathy.

The V gene is TRBV12-5, the J gene TRBJ1-5, with TRBD1 matching 7 bases. This CDR3 spans 18 amino acids. The V gene end was trimmed by 0 bases and the J gene end by 0 bases; junction bases not matched to a gene: 8. Germline lookup yields CDR1 LGHNT and CDR2 FRNRAP. CDR3 DNA: TGTGCTAGTGGTTTGGTACAGGGGACAGTCTATAGCAATCAGCCCCAGCATTTT. Translation: CASGLVQGTVYSNQPQHF.

This clonotype was picked up many times. V and J are TRBV24-1 and TRBJ2-7, with D possibly matching TRBD2 (6 bases). Germline CDR1 and CDR2: KGHDR and SFDVKD. There are 16 residues in the CDR3. Trimming shortened V by 1 base and J by 1 base, and 13 bases separated the two germline ends. As DNA, the CDR3 is TGTGCCACCAGTGATTTCGGAGGGTATGGGTCCTACGAGCAGTACTTC. Translation: CATSDFGGYGSYEQYF.

This clonotype came up many times. J is TRBJ1-2 and V is TRBV5-1; TRBD1 might be the D (6 bases). The germline V gene has CDR1 SGHRS and CDR2 YFSETQ. The V end lost 4 bases, the J end lost 8 bases, and 21 bases lay between the germline ends. The CDR3 has 15 amino acids. The DNA of the CDR3 is TGCGCCAGCAGCCCGGACGGGGGCGAGGCGAAAGGCTACACCTTC. This translates into CASSPDGGEAKGYTF.

There are many counts of this clonotype. An end of the junction does not agree with germline; a read error may underlie this. The genes are TRBV28 and TRBJ2-7, with D hard to call. Germline V lookup: CDR1 MDHEN, CDR2 SYDVKM. CDR3 length: 13 amino acids. The CDR3, as DNA: TGTGCCAGCAGTTTTGAGGCTGATAGGGAACCACACTTC. It codes for CASSFEADREPHF.

The gene calls are TRBV19 and TRBJ2-7, with 9 bases aligning to TRBD1. CDR3 length: 15 residues. Trimming removed 3 bases from V and 2 bases from J; junction bases left unmatched: 5. Germline CDR1 is LNHDA and CDR2 is SQIVND (reference sequence). CDR3 sequence (DNA): TGTGCCAGTAGTATTACGGGACAGGGACCCTACGAGCAGTACTTC. Translating it yields CASSITGQGPYEQYF.

This clonotype was counted ten times or more. The chain recombines TRBV7-2 with TRBJ1-1; 7 nucleotides line up with TRBD1. CDR1 and CDR2 (germline): SGHTA, FQGNSA. Trimming took 5 bases from V and 0 from J; bases not matched to a gene: 6. The CDR3 extends over 15 amino acids. Written as DNA, the CDR3 is TGTGCCAGCAGCCCAGCCGGGACAGTGAACACTGAAGCTTTCTTT. It is translated as CASSPAGTVNTEAFF.

This clonotype was counted ten times or more. The chain's CDR3 is CASSVGMPGDTQYF. For the CDR3, the DNA is TGTGCCAGCAGCGTAGGTATGCCGGGGGATACGCAGTATTTT. This chain connects TRBV9 to TRBJ2-3, with a tentative D call TRBD2 (5 bases). The CDR3 loop spans 14 amino acids. The V gene lost 0 bases and the J gene lost 6 bases, with 11 bases spanning the gap. Germline CDR1 is SGDLS and CDR2 is YYNGEE.

This clonotype was counted at least ten times. The CDR3 DNA follows: TGTGCCAGCAGTTTCCTCCAGGGTAGGAATCAGCCCCAGCATTTT. As protein: CASSFLQGRNQPQHF. This chain connects TRBV28 to TRBJ1-5; perhaps TRBD1 as D (5 bases). The CDR3 is 15 residues long. Germline CDR1 reads MDHEN; CDR2 reads SYDVKM. V lost 3 bases to trimming and J lost 4 bases, with 13 bases between them.

This clonotype came up many times. The chain carries TRBV20-1 and TRBJ2-7, with D tentatively TRBD1 (6 bases). Trimming stripped 1 base from V and 3 bases from J, with 19 bases between. This CDR3 region has 16 residues. Germline loops: CDR1 DFQATT, CDR2 SNEGSKA (reference sequence). The CDR3 sequence: CSARGTGTSVFYEQYF. DNA for the CDR3: TGCAGTGCTAGAGGAACCGGGACATCAGTTTTCTACGAGCAGTACTTC.

In this sample, this clonotype turned up a few times. The genes are TRBV6-2 or TRBV6-3 and TRBJ1-2; D is uncertain. There are 13 residues in the CDR3. The germline V gene has CDR1 MNHEY and CDR2 SVGEGT. Trimming cost V 6 bases and J 4 bases, with 12 bases left between them. The CDR3 DNA follows: TGTGCCAGCAGAATAAGACGGATCTATGGCTACACCTTC. Protein sequence: CASRIRRIYGYTF.

This clonotype has at least ten counts. The chain combines TRBV28 with TRBJ1-2; no reliable D call. Germline V gene sequence: CDR1 MDHEN, CDR2 SYDVKM. CDR3 size: 11 residues. V gave up 8 bases and J gave up 2 bases, with 6 bases separating them. In DNA, the CDR3 is TGTGCCAGCCACGGGAACTATGGCTACACCTTC. The encoded protein is CASHGNYGYTF.

The chain employs TRBV19 and TRBJ1-5; D gene uncertain. Germline V gene sequence: CDR1 LNHDA, CDR2 SQIVND (reference sequence). V was pared by 4 bases and J by 3 bases, with 7 bases between. The CDR3 is 13 amino acids. The CDR3: CASSNFINQPQHF. The CDR3 DNA follows: TGTGCCAGTAGTAACTTCATCAATCAGCCCCAGCATTTT.

This clonotype was seen a handful of times. The chain recombines TRBV6-1 with TRBJ1-1, with 7 bases identical to TRBD1. J lost 1 base, V lost 6 bases, and 5 bases had no gene match. The V gene's germline CDR1 is MNHNS and CDR2 SASEGT. This CDR3 is 14 amino acids long. CDR3 residues: CASSRNRGNTEAFF. The CDR3 bases are TGTGCCAGCAGCCGAAACAGGGGGAACACTGAAGCTTTCTTT.

This clonotype appeared a few times. V is TRBV3-1 and J is TRBJ2-3, with TRBD2 matching over 7 bases. CDR1 is LGHDT, CDR2 YNNKEL, per germline (reference sequence). The CDR3 is 15 residues long. J lost 1 base, V lost 5 bases, and 6 bases had no gene match. The CDR3, as DNA: TGTGCCAGCAGCTCTTCTAGCGGAGGCACAGATACGCAGTATTTT. Protein: CASSSSSGGTDTQYF.

As concerns this clonotype: Relative to the germline gene, one junction end is altered; a read error may explain this. This rearrangement joins TRBV30 to TRBJ1-5; D remains unclear. Germline V gene lookup returns CDR1 GTSNPN and CDR2 SVGIG (reference sequence). This CDR3 is 13 amino acids long. The CDR3 reads CAWSEPWSQPQLF. In nucleotides, the CDR3 is TGTGCCTGGAGTGAACCATGGAGTCAGCCCCAGCTTTTT.

This chain joins TRBV6-1 and TRBJ2-7; 7 bases agree with TRBD2. Germline V gene lookup returns CDR1 MNHNS and CDR2 SASEGT. J was trimmed by 3 bases and V by 2 bases; bases with no gene match: 7. This CDR3 comprises 15 residues. This chain's CDR3 is CASSESGLVLYEQYF. DNA for the CDR3: TGTGCCAGCAGTGAATCCGGACTAGTTCTCTACGAGCAGTACTTC.

The V gene is TRBV5-1, the J gene TRBJ2-2; 10 nucleotides agree with TRBD2. V lost 4 bases and J lost 6; bases outside the gene matches: 3. The CDR3 consists of 14 residues. Germline CDR1 reads SGHRS; CDR2 reads YFSETQ. The CDR3 loop reads CASSASGRPGELFF. The CDR3 nucleotides are TGCGCCAGCAGCGCTAGCGGGAGACCCGGGGAGCTGTTTTTT. Variable domain in full (rest from reference TRBV5-1 and TRBJ2-2): KAGVTQTPRYLIKTRGQQVTLSCSPISGHRSVSWYQQTPGQGLQFLFEYFSETQRNKGNFPGRFSGRQFSNSRSEMNVSTLELGDSALYLCASSASGRPGELFFGEGSRLTVL.

This clonotype was picked up many times. This chain uses TRBV4-1 with TRBJ2-7; D unclear. Germline V CDR1 and CDR2: MGHRA, YSYEKL. V was shortened by 1 base and J by 2 bases, with 12 bases between the two germline ends. The CDR3 is made up of 15 amino acids. CDR3 nucleotide sequence: TGCGCCAGCAGCCAAGGGGCAGGCGACGCCTACGAGCAGTACTTC. It codes for CASSQGAGDAYEQYF.

In its sample, this clonotype was seen a few times. The V call is TRBV19, the J call TRBJ2-2; 9 bases are a match to TRBD1. CDR1 is LNHDA and CDR2 is SQIVND in the germline V gene (reference sequence). The trim removed 5 bases at V and 5 bases at J, leaving 6 bases unmatched. This CDR3 has 15 amino acids. The CDR3 loop is CASSLHRGRTGELFF. In DNA, the CDR3 is TGTGCCAGTAGTCTACACAGGGGGCGAACCGGGGAGCTGTTTTTT.

This clonotype was picked up many times. The chain combines TRBV6-1 with TRBJ2-7, with 9 positions matching TRBD1. This CDR3 contains 13 residues. V gave up 7 bases and J gave up 4 bases; unmatched junction bases: 5. Germline V gene data show CDR1 as MNHNS and CDR2 as SASEGT. CDR3 DNA: TGTGCCAGCATGTGGGGGACAGGGTACGAGCAGTACTTC. Translated, it gives CASMWGTGYEQYF.

Ten or more counts support this clonotype. The chain carries TRBV27 and TRBJ2-7, with 11 bases aligning to TRBD2. The germline gives CDR1 MNHEY, CDR2 SMNVEV (reference sequence). The CDR3 consists of 16 residues. J lost 3 bases, V lost 3 bases, and 7 bases had no gene match. The CDR3 region is CASSFGGGLADYEQYF. Here the CDR3 DNA reads TGTGCCAGCAGTTTTGGCGGGGGACTAGCGGACTACGAGCAGTACTTC.

This clonotype was recorded many times. The chain combines TRBV27 with TRBJ2-7, with 7 bases lining up with TRBD2. This CDR3 region has 17 residues. The J segment lost 4 bases and the V segment lost 4 bases, leaving 16 bases of the junction unmatched. Germline V CDR1 and CDR2: MNHEY, SMNVEV (reference sequence). The CDR3 here is CASSSLRLGPSGYEQYF. CDR3 coding DNA: TGTGCCAGCAGTTCCCTCCGGCTGGGGCCTAGCGGATACGAGCAGTACTTC.

At least ten counts were recorded for this clonotype. The chain has TRBV28 and TRBJ2-4, with TRBD1 matching over 10 bases. Trimming removed 5 bases from V and 9 bases from J; junction bases left unmatched: 13. The germline gives CDR1 MDHEN, CDR2 SYDVKM. The length of the CDR3 is 16 residues. This chain's CDR3 is CASSTLTGGAGVIQYF. The CDR3 DNA is TGTGCCAGCAGTACGCTGACAGGGGGCGCAGGTGTCATTCAGTACTTC. Full variable domain (remainder filled in from reference TRBV28 and TRBJ2-4): DVKVTQSSRYLVKRTGEKVFLECVQDMDHENMFWYRQDPGLGLRLIYFSYDVKMKEKGDIPEGYSVSREKKERFSLILESASTNQTSMYLCASSTLTGGAGVIQYFGAGTRLSVL.

This rearrangement joins TRBV7-6 to TRBJ2-7, with 8 bases fitting TRBD2. The V segment lost 4 bases and the J segment 6 bases; nucleotides outside the gene matches: 11. Germline-derived CDR1 and CDR2 are SGHVS and FNYEAQ. The CDR3 extends over 15 amino acids. The CDR3 DNA follows: TGTGCCAGCAGCTCAATACCTGGACTAGCAGGCGAGCAGTACTTC. Translated, it gives CASSSIPGLAGEQYF.

The chain employs TRBV15 and TRBJ1-2; D is unresolved. Germline CDR1 reads LNHNV; CDR2 reads YYDKDF (reference sequence). Trimming cost V 0 bases and J 8 bases, with 7 bases left between them. This CDR3 has 12 amino acids. CDR3 in DNA: TGTGCCACCAGCAGAGATCGGGGAGGCTACACCTTC. Translated, it gives CATSRDRGGYTF.

The sample holds many counts of this clonotype. The J gene is TRBJ2-4, the V gene TRBV12-3 or TRBV12-4; the D is unclear. V was cut by 1 base and J by 1 base, with 8 bases left in between. The CDR3 spans 15 residues. CDR3: CASSLETGAKNIQYF. The CDR3 DNA reads as TGTGCCAGCAGTTTAGAAACTGGGGCCAAAAACATTCAGTACTTC.

The chain joins TRBV6-2 or TRBV6-3 to TRBJ2-7; 12 bases line up with TRBD2. V was pared by 0 bases and J by 2 bases, with 11 bases of the junction left unmatched. CDR1 MNHEY and CDR2 SVGEGT come from the germline V gene. The CDR3 runs to 19 residues. CDR3 sequence reads: CASSYSSPLAGGWTYEQYF. CDR3 in DNA: TGTGCCAGCAGTTACTCGAGCCCACTAGCGGGAGGATGGACCTACGAGCAGTACTTC.

In the case of this clonotype: No conserved phenylalanine or tryptophan ends this CDR3, so it is likely a read error. V usage is TRBV24-1 and J usage is TRBJ2-5; D gene uncertain. V was clipped by 0 bases and J by 5 bases, with 6 bases between them. The CDR3 is made up of 13 amino acids. Germline-derived CDR1 and CDR2 are KGHDR and SFDVKD. The CDR3 nucleotides read TGTGCCACCAGTGATTTGCATTCGGAGACCCAGTACCTC. Residues: CATSDLHSETQYL.

This clonotype was observed many times. This chain joins TRBV3-2 and TRBJ1-2; the table's D call, TRBD1, has no DNA check behind it. TRBV3-2 is given as a pseudogene. The length of the CDR3 is 16 residues. CDR3 bases: TGTGCCAGCAGCCAAAAAGGGACAGGGCGGAACTATGGCTACACCTTC. It yields the protein CASSQKGTGRNYGYTF.

This clonotype appeared many times. The chain links TRBV7-8 to TRBJ1-2; D unresolved. Germline lookup yields CDR1 SGHVS and CDR2 FQNEAQ. Trimming removed 5 bases at V and 4 bases at J, with 14 bases between. CDR3 length: 14 residues. In nucleotides, the CDR3 is TGTGCCAGCAGCCCCCCCGGGCAGATCTATGGCTACACCTTC. This gives the protein CASSPPGQIYGYTF.

This clonotype was counted at least ten times. The chain carries TRBV2 and TRBJ1-1, with D perhaps matching TRBD1 (5 bases). From germline, CDR1 is SNHLY and CDR2 FYNNEI. With 7 bases removed from V and 1 base from J, the gap between germline ends came to 10 bases. The CDR3 has 13 amino acids. As DNA, the CDR3 is TGTGCCAGCATTTGGGGCCAGAACACTGAAGCTTTCTTT. As protein: CASIWGQNTEAFF.